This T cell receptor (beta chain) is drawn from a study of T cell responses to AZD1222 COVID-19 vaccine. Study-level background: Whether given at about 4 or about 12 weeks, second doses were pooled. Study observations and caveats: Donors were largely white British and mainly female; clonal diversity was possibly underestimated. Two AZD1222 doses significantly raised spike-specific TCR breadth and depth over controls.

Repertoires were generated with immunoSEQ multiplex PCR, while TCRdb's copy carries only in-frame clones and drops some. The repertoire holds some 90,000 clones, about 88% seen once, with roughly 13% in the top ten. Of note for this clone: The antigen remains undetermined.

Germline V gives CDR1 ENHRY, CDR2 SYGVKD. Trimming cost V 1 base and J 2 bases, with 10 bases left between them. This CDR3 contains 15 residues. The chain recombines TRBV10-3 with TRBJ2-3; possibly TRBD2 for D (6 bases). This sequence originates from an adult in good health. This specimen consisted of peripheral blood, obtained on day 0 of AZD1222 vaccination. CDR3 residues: CAISEYGDSTDTQYF. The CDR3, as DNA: TGTGCCATCAGTGAGTACGGGGACTCCACAGATACGCAGTATTTT.